The entry that follows covers one T cell receptor beta chain sequence. Its antigen remains unidentified. No quality values exist for individual bases; no much larger clone is one base distant. Libraries were constructed by 5' RACE. These reads were obtained on an Illumina HiSeq 2000. A universal primer binding site was added through template switching, and the final cDNA carried a unique molecular identifier so that TCR cDNA molecules could be counted accurately. Specific primers in the conserved constant-segment region were used to synthesize first-strand cDNA for the TCR alpha and beta chains. To control for contamination, every cDNA library carried two barcodes: a SMART-Mk sample barcode plus Illumina barcodes. TruSeq adapter sequences, together with Illumina sample barcodes, were added in two successive PCR steps. The Illumina HiSeq platform was used with custom primers to sequence TCR alpha and beta cDNA libraries. As for the authors' bioinformatics: Unique molecular identifiers were extracted from raw reads with MiGEC, and CDR3 positions were determined with MiXCR. Recombination models were inferred per individual with the repgenHMM and IGoR tools using an EM algorithm. Shared clonotype analysis was performed with the tcR package in R, normalizing sharing by the product of cloneset sizes. To study raw recombination free of thymic and clonal selection effects, out-of-frame nonproductive sequences were analyzed. TCRdb trimmed public reads at Q25 via fastp, called clones via MiXCR and kept in-frame beta chains. Duplicate CDR3 protein sequences are folded into a single record with the most common DNA and genes. In this record, the V and J calls reflect TCRdb's handling and not the investigators' own analysis. The sample data list about 220,000 distinct CDR3 sequences, and around 6.5% of these were observed just once. Roughly 15% of the sample is held by the ten biggest clonotypes.

The sample is drawn from a study of identical twins (dated by TCRdb to 2016 to 2018). In the study overall: TCR alpha and beta repertoires from monozygotic twins, unrelated adults of various ages and cord blood were deep-sequenced to test whether fetal clonotypes persist. Replicate twin experiments were performed at different times using different library preparation protocols to rule out contamination. Points the paper makes about the study in general: Zero-insertion analyses could be partly confounded by invariant T cells such as MAIT and iNKT, though diverse VJ usage argued against such confounding for most clonotypes. Because the same donors could not be followed over many years, the conclusions relied on cross-sectional statistical analysis. Excess twin sharing in beta out-of-frame sequences was weaker because fewer shared sequences lowered the signal-to-noise ratio. Out-of-frame TCR alpha sequences shared between twins showed an excess of low generation-probability sequences compared with coincidental sharing between unrelated individuals. In monozygotic twins, out-of-frame TCR alpha sharing was systematically underestimated by recombination models, although the models agreed with sharing between unrelated individuals. Abundant cord blood beta clonotypes had fewer insertions, young adult naive repertoires showed a similar but weaker trend, and memory repertoires showed no such trend.

CDR1 and CDR2 were assigned from the germline V gene (reference sequence) as DFQATT and SNEGSKA. The CDR3 contains 13 residues, cysteine and phenylalanine counted. Only the CDR3 DNA stays, 39 bases, in frame from base 1. V lost 6 bases and J lost 0 bases; the stretch between them is 12 bases long. Only healthy Caucasian donors were included. Three pairs of female monozygotic twins, all aged about 18 to 30 years, made up the twin cohort. Positive isolation kits from Invitrogen were used to isolate the CD4+ and CD8+ T cell populations. In addition, the sample was reused for a study of T cells expressing NK-cell markers. The second study, in turn, reports: TCR beta-chain repertoires were profiled in sorted CD3+CD56+NKG2C+, CD3+CD56+NKG2C- and CD3+CD56-NKG2C+ T-cell subsets from about 8 donors. Seven of the eight sequenced donors were HCMV-seropositive and one was HCMV-seronegative. In several experiments an anti-gammadeltaTCR antibody was added to restrict sorting to alphabetaTCR-expressing T cells. In six donors, the dominant CD3+CD56+NKG2C+ clonotypes were among the top 10 CD8+ clonotypes and accounted for about 1.0-7.0% of CD8+ T cells. Those dominant clonotypes were again the most abundant among CD3+CD56-NKG2C+ cells in a handful of donors, at 28.3-60.1%. It remained unclear whether the expanded NKG2C-expressing T cell clones were specific for HCMV antigens. All eight donors whose samples were sequenced were randomly selected healthy volunteers, three of them men and five women. HCMV-specific IgG was detected in serum with a commercial ELISA kit to determine HCMV serostatus. MIGEC was used to demultiplex reads and group the reads by UMI, and MiTCR was used to assemble and quantify clonotypes. To remove erroneous sequences, TCR cDNA sequences were retained only when supported by two or more reads. Downstream repertoire analysis used the tcR package, and clonotypes were matched across fractions by CDR3 nucleotide sequence plus V segment. VDJmatch was used to annotate antigen specificity against VDJdb, with one amino acid substitution in CDR3 allowed.

The chain is assembled from TRBV20-1 and TRBJ2-7; a confident D gene designation cannot be given. Input material: CD8+ T cells sorted from blood. The sequence derives from a young woman in good health. CDR3 region: CSAPTPPSYEQYF. DNA sequence: TGCAGTGCCCCCACTCCCCCCTCCTACGAGCAGTACTTC.